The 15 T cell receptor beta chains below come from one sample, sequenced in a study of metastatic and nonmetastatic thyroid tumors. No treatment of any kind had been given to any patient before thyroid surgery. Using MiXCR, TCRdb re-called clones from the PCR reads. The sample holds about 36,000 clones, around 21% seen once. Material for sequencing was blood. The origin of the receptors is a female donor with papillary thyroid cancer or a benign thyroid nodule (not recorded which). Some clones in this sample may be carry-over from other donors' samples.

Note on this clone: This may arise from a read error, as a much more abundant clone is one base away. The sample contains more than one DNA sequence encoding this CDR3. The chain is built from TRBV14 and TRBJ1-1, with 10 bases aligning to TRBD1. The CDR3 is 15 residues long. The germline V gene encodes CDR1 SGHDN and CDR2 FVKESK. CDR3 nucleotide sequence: TGTGCCAGCAGTCCAGTGGGACAGGGGAATACTGAGGCTTTCTTT. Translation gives CASSPVGQGNTEAFF. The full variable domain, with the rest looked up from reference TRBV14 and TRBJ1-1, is EAGVTQFPSHSVIEKGQTVTLRCDPISGHDNLYWYRRVMGKEIKFLLHFVKESKQDESGMPNNRFLAERTGGTYSTLKVQPAELEDSGVYFCASSPVGQGNTEAFFGQGTRLTVV.

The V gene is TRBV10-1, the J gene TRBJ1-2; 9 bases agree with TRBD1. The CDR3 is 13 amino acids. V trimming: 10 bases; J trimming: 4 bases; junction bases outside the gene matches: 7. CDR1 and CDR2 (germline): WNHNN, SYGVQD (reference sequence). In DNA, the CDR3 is TGCGCCATCAGGGACAGGGTTAGCTATGGCTACACCTTC. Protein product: CAIRDRVSYGYTF.

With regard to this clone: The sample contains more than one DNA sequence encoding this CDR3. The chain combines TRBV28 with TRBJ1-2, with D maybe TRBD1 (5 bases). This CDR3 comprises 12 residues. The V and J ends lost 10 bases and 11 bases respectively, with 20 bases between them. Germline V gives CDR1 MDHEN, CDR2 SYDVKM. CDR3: CAIRGPHRGYTF. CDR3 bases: TGTGCCATTAGGGGCCCCCACCGGGGATACACCTTC.

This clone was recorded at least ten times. The CDR3 nucleotides are TGTGCCAGCAGCCGAACAGGAACCAACTATGGCTACACCTTC. Encoded protein: CASSRTGTNYGYTF. The chain links TRBV11-2 to TRBJ1-2; D might be TRBD1 (5 bases). Trimming cost V 5 bases and J 2 bases, with 12 bases left between them. This CDR3 region has 14 residues. Germline lookup yields CDR1 SGHAT and CDR2 FQNNGV.

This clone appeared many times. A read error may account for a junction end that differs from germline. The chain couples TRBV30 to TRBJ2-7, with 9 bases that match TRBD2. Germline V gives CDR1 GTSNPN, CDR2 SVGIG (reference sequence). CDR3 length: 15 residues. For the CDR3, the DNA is TGTACCTGGAGTAGGGCTAGCGGGGTGTATGACGAGCAGTACTTC. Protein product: CTWSRASGVYDEQYF.

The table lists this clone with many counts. The CDR3 DNA is TGTGCCAGCAGTAGGACTAGCAGTGCCTACGAGCAGTACTTC. Translation gives CASSRTSSAYEQYF. This chain uses TRBV27 with TRBJ2-7, with 8 bases matching TRBD2. The V segment lost 5 bases and the J segment 2 bases; nucleotides outside the gene matches: 5. CDR3 length: 14 amino acids. Germline CDR1 reads MNHEY; CDR2 reads SMNVEV (reference sequence).

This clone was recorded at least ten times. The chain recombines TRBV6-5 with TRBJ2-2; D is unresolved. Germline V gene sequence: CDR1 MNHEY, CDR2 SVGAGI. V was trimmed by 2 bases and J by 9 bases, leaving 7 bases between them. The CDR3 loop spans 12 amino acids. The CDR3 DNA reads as TGTGCCAGCAGTTACCCCGGCAGGGAGCTGTTTTTT. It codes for CASSYPGRELFF.

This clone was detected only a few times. CDR3 DNA sequence: TGCGCCAGCAGCTTTCGAGGGTCCGATGAGCAGTTCTTC. Encoded protein: CASSFRGSDEQFF. The J gene is TRBJ2-1, the V gene TRBV5-1; D perhaps matches TRBD2 (5 bases). Trimming pared 2 bases from V and 8 bases from J, leaving 11 bases between. Germline V gene sequence: CDR1 SGHRS, CDR2 YFSETQ. The CDR3 totals 13 residues.

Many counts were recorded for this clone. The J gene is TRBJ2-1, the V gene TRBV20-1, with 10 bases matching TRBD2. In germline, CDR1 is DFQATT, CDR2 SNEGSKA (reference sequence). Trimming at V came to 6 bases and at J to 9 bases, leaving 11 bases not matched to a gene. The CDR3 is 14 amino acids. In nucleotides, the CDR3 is TGCAGTGCCCCTGAAGCGGGAGGGCCGAGTGAGCAGTTCTTC. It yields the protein CSAPEAGGPSEQFF.

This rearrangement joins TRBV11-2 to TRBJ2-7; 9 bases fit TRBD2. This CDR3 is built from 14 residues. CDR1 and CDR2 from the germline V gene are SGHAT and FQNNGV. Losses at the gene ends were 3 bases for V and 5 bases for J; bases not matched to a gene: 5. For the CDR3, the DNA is TGTGCCAGCAGCTTCTATAGCGGGAGCGACGAGCAGTACTTC. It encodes CASSFYSGSDEQYF. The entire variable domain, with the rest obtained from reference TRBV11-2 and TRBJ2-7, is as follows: EAGVAQSPRYKIIEKRQSVAFWCNPISGHATLYWYQQILGQGPKLLIQFQNNGVVDDSQLPKDRFSAERLKGVDSTLKIQPAKLEDSAVYLCASSFYSGSDEQYFGPGTRLTVT.

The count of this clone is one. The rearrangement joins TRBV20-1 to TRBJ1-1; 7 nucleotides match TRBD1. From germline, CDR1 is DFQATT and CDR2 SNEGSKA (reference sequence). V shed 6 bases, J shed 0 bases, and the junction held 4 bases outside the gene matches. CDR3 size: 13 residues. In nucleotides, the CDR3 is TGCAGTGCGGGACAGCGGATGAACACTGAAGCTTTCTTT. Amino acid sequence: CSAGQRMNTEAFF.

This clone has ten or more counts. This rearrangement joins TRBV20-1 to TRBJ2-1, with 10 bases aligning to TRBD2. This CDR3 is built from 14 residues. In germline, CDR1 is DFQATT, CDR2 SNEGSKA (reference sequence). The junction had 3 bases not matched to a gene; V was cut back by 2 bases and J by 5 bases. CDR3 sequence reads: CSARSGRVNNEQFF. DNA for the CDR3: TGCAGTGCTAGAAGCGGGAGGGTTAACAATGAGCAGTTCTTC.

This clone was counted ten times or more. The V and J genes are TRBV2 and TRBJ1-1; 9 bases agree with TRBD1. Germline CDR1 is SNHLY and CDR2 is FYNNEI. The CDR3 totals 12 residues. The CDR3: CGHRGLNTEAFF. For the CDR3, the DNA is TGTGGACACAGGGGGCTGAACACTGAAGCTTTCTTT. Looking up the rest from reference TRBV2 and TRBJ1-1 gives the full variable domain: EPEVTQTPSHQVTQMGQEVILRCVPISNHLYFYWYRQILGQKVEFLVSFYNNEISEKSEIFDDQFSVERPDGSNFTLKIRSTKLEDSAMYFCGHRGLNTEAFFGQGTRLTVV.

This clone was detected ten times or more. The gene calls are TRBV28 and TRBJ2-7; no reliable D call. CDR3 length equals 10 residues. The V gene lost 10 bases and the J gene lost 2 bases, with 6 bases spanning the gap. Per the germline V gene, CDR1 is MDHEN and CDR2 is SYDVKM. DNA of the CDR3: TGTGCCACTGGTACCTACGAGCAGTACTTC. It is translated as CATGTYEQYF.

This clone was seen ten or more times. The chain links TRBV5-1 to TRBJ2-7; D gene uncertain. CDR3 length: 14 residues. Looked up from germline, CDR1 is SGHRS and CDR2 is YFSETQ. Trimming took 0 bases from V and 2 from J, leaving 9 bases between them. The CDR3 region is CASSLGGLTYEQYF. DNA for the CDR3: TGCGCCAGCAGCTTGGGAGGCCTGACCTACGAGCAGTACTTC.